The 25 T cell receptor beta chains listed next were all sequenced from one sample in a study of T cell responses to AZD1222 COVID-19 vaccine. The repertoire was sequenced with immunoSEQ multiplex PCR; TCRdb's copy has only in-frame clones and lacks some. Seen here are roughly 100,000 clones, 70% to 90% observed once, and the top ten hold roughly 13%. The starting material was peripheral blood, obtained on day 0 of AZD1222 vaccination. Receptors originate from an adult in good health.

The rearrangement uses TRBV3-1 (or the pseudogene TRBV3-2) and TRBJ1-2; D is perhaps TRBD1 (5 bases). Germline assignment: CDR1 LGHDT and CDR2 YNNKEL (reference sequence). V was trimmed by 1 base and J by 0 bases, leaving 9 bases between them. The CDR3 consists of 15 residues. The CDR3 DNA reads as TGTGCCAGCAGCCAAGTAACAGGCCCTAACTATGGCTACACCTTC. Amino acid sequence: CASSQVTGPNYGYTF.

The V gene is TRBV7-9, the J gene TRBJ1-2; TRBD1 is a possible D gene (6 bases). Trimming shortened V by 4 bases and J by 4 bases, and 13 bases separated the two germline ends. From germline, CDR1 is SEHNR and CDR2 FQNEAQ (reference sequence). This CDR3 spans 14 amino acids. CDR3 sequence reads: CASSSSDSFYGYTF. The CDR3 region has the DNA TGTGCCAGCAGCTCCTCGGACAGTTTCTATGGCTACACCTTC.

J is TRBJ1-3 and V is TRBV6-5; TRBD1 matches at 7 bases. The V gene's germline CDR1 is MNHEY and CDR2 SVGAGI. V was pared by 4 bases and J by 0 bases, with 3 bases of the junction left unmatched. CDR3 length: 15 amino acids. The CDR3 protein is CASSFNRGSGNTIYF. The DNA for the CDR3 is TGTGCCAGCAGTTTTAACAGGGGCTCTGGAAACACCATATATTTT.

The chain's CDR3 is CASSEAPDRALHF. The CDR3 bases are TGTGCCAGCAGTGAAGCTCCGGACAGAGCCCTCCACTTT. The chain employs TRBV6-1 and TRBJ1-6; TRBD1 might be the D (6 bases). V lost 0 bases, J lost 14 bases, and 11 bases lay in between. This CDR3 comprises 13 residues. CDR1 and CDR2 from the germline V gene are MNHNS and SASEGT.

The chain combines TRBV4-2 with TRBJ2-3; 7 bases fit TRBD2. Germline CDR1 and CDR2: LGHNA and YNFKEQ. V gave up 0 bases and J gave up 5 bases; unmatched junction bases: 5. The CDR3 is 15 amino acids. CDR3 region: CASSQDQTGGDTQYF. CDR3 in DNA: TGTGCCAGCAGCCAAGATCAAACGGGGGGAGATACGCAGTATTTT.

This clone appeared once. The V call is TRBV7-9, the J call TRBJ2-7, with D perhaps matching TRBD1 (6 bases). The germline V gene encodes CDR1 SEHNR and CDR2 FQNEAQ (reference sequence). Between the trimmed V and J ends, which lost 5 bases and 0 bases, there was a span of 17 bases. The CDR3 has 16 amino acids. The DNA for the CDR3 is TGTGCCAGCAGCCAAAAGGAGCAGGGGAACTCCTACGAGCAGTACTTC. This codes for CASSQKEQGNSYEQYF.

The chain joins TRBV7-9 to TRBJ1-4, with TRBD1 identical over 8 bases. The CDR3 is 16 residues long. With V trimmed by 5 bases and J by 8 bases, 13 bases remained unmatched. The germline gives CDR1 SEHNR, CDR2 FQNEAQ (reference sequence). CDR3 in DNA: TGTGCCAGCAGCCCCCTTGTCAGGGGGCGAAGAGAAAAACTGTTTTTT. It specifies CASSPLVRGRREKLFF.

The chain recombines TRBV5-1 with TRBJ1-5; D is uncertain. V was clipped by 0 bases and J by 1 base, with 14 bases between them. The CDR3 extends over 17 amino acids. Germline CDR1 SGHRS, CDR2 YFSETQ. As DNA, the CDR3 is TGCGCCAGCAGCTTGGTTAGATCCAAGCCCAGCAATCAGCCCCAGCATTTT. Protein: CASSLVRSKPSNQPQHF. Filled out from reference TRBV5-1 and TRBJ1-5, the complete variable domain reads KAGVTQTPRYLIKTRGQQVTLSCSPISGHRSVSWYQQTPGQGLQFLFEYFSETQRNKGNFPGRFSGRQFSNSRSEMNVSTLELGDSALYLCASSLVRSKPSNQPQHFGDGTRLSIL.

This clone was recorded only once. The chain employs TRBV18 and TRBJ1-4; TRBD1 matches at 9 bases. Unmatched junction bases numbered 4, after V lost 3 bases and J lost 8 bases. This CDR3 has 14 residues. Germline values: CDR1 KGHSH, CDR2 LQKENI. The CDR3 nucleotides are TGTGCCAGCTCACCGGGACAGGGAGGCGAAAAACTGTTTTTT. Its translation: CASSPGQGGEKLFF.

The J gene is TRBJ1-2, the V gene TRBV5-1; D perhaps matches TRBD1 (5 bases). CDR3 length: 15 residues. Deletions cut 0 bases from V and 3 bases from J, with 12 bases between. Per germline, CDR1 SGHRS and CDR2 YFSETQ. CDR3 DNA sequence: TGCGCCAGCAGCTTGGAGGGTCGGGGGGACTATGGCTACACCTTC. The encoded protein is CASSLEGRGDYGYTF.

CDR3 DNA sequence: TGTGCCAGCAGCGTAGGCTTTACAGGGGATAGAAACACCATATATTTT. Translation: CASSVGFTGDRNTIYF. This rearrangement joins TRBV9 to TRBJ1-3; 7 positions match TRBD1. J was trimmed by 5 bases and V by 0 bases; bases with no gene match: 8. Germline lookup yields CDR1 SGDLS and CDR2 YYNGEE. The CDR3 contains 16 residues.

This clone has only one observation. V is TRBV7-9 and J is TRBJ2-5; a possible D gene is TRBD2 (5 bases). This CDR3 comprises 13 residues. Germline CDR1 and CDR2: SEHNR and FQNEAQ (reference sequence). Trimming stripped 7 bases from V and 5 bases from J, with 14 bases between. The CDR3 DNA follows: TGTGCCAGCATCCCCGAGGGTTGGGAGACCCAGTACTTC. Residues: CASIPEGWETQYF.

This rearrangement joins TRBV6-5 to TRBJ1-5, with 7 bases lining up with TRBD1. Germline V gives CDR1 MNHEY, CDR2 SVGAGI. V lost 5 bases to trimming and J lost 3 bases; unmatched junction nucleotides: 7. CDR3 length equals 15 residues. In nucleotides, the CDR3 is TGTGCCAGCAGTCGGCGACAGGGCCCCAATCAGCCCCAGCATTTT. This translates into CASSRRQGPNQPQHF.

The CDR3 loop reads CSVEGAGAGELFF. CDR3 in DNA: TGCAGCGTTGAGGGGGCTGGGGCCGGGGAGCTGTTTTTT. The chain is built from TRBV29-1 and TRBJ2-2; a weak D match, TRBD1 (6 bases). The CDR3 is made up of 13 amino acids. Germline CDR1 reads SQVTM; CDR2 reads ANQGSEA. Trimming stripped 3 bases from V and 6 bases from J, with 11 bases between.

The rearrangement links TRBV11-3 to TRBJ2-7; a possible D gene is TRBD1 (6 bases). This CDR3 has 14 residues. The germline gives CDR1 SGHNT, CDR2 YENEEA. V was trimmed by 5 bases and J by 5 bases, leaving 16 bases between them. CDR3 region: CASSPGQSSDEQYF. The CDR3 nucleotides read TGTGCCAGCAGCCCAGGACAGTCCTCTGACGAGCAGTACTTC.

The V call is TRBV15, the J call TRBJ1-2, with unresolved D. Trimming removed 1 base at V and 1 base at J, with 13 bases between. The CDR3 is 16 amino acids. Germline V lookup: CDR1 LNHNV, CDR2 YYDKDF (reference sequence). Here the CDR3 DNA reads TGTGCCACCAGCAGAGGGGTAGCGGCAGGTAACTATGGCTACACCTTC. Translation gives CATSRGVAAGNYGYTF.

The chain carries TRBV6-5 and TRBJ2-2; D possibly uses TRBD1 or TRBD2 (5 bases each). The CDR3 contains 15 residues. V dropped 0 bases and J dropped 1 base, with 6 bases sitting between them. Germline V gene lookup returns CDR1 MNHEY and CDR2 SVGAGI. DNA of the CDR3: TGTGCCAGCAGTTACTCTGGGGGGAACACCGGGGAGCTGTTTTTT. Translating it yields CASSYSGGNTGELFF.

The rearrangement links TRBV12-3 or TRBV12-4 to TRBJ2-1; 7 nucleotides match TRBD2. V lost 3 bases, J lost 8 bases, and 4 bases stayed unmatched. CDR3 length: 13 amino acids. CDR3 loop: CASSFGGGDEQFF. As DNA, the CDR3 is TGTGCCAGCAGTTTTGGTGGGGGGGATGAGCAGTTCTTC.

This clone was observed once. The genes are TRBV3-1 (or the pseudogene TRBV3-2) and TRBJ1-4; D is uncertain. There are 14 residues in the CDR3. The germline V gene has CDR1 LGHDT and CDR2 YNNKEL (reference sequence). Deletions cut 4 bases from V and 7 bases from J, with 13 bases between. The CDR3 loop is CASSRTLVGEKLFF. CDR3 DNA: TGTGCCAGCAGCCGGACGTTGGTAGGTGAAAAACTGTTTTTT.

This clone was observed a single time. This rearrangement joins TRBV19 to TRBJ2-1, with D possibly being TRBD1 (5 bases). CDR3 length equals 18 residues. Germline loops: CDR1 LNHDA, CDR2 SQIVND (reference sequence). The ends were cut back, 2 bases at V and 6 bases at J, with 23 bases in the middle. For the CDR3, the DNA is TGTGCCAGTAGTATAAAACCCCCCAGGGTCGGATCGTCCAATGAGCAGTTCTTC. Encoded protein: CASSIKPPRVGSSNEQFF.

The rearrangement joins TRBV7-2 to TRBJ1-1, with no clear D. Trimming cost V 5 bases and J 11 bases, with 21 bases left between them. The CDR3 spans 14 residues. The germline CDR1 and CDR2 sequences are SGHTA and FQGNSA. CDR3 sequence reads: CASSQTPELTGAFF. CDR3 DNA sequence: TGTGCCAGCAGCCAAACCCCAGAATTGACCGGGGCTTTCTTT.

V gene TRBV19 combines with J gene TRBJ2-7; D uncertain. CDR3 length: 11 amino acids. V lost 4 bases and J lost 0, with 1 base in between. Germline V gene sequence: CDR1 LNHDA, CDR2 SQIVND (reference sequence). The CDR3 DNA follows: TGTGCCAGTAGTAGCTCCTACGAGCAGTACTTC. Protein product: CASSSSYEQYF.

The J gene is TRBJ1-1, the V gene TRBV28; 8 bases align to TRBD1. The CDR3 loop spans 12 amino acids. Germline CDR1 is MDHEN and CDR2 is SYDVKM. The V gene end was trimmed by 6 bases and the J gene end by 10 bases; junction bases not matched to a gene: 7. The CDR3 protein is CASSSLTGAAFF. CDR3 in DNA: TGTGCCAGCAGCTCCTTGACAGGGGCAGCTTTCTTT.

The chain combines TRBV25-1 with TRBJ2-5, with D possibly TRBD1 on 5 matching bases. Trimming left V 2 bases short and J 3 bases short, with 10 bases between. The CDR3 sequence is 14 residues long. Germline CDR1 is MGHDK and CDR2 is SYGVNS. DNA of the CDR3: TGTGCCAGCAGTGAAACAGGATCGAAAGAGACCCAGTACTTC. Encoded protein: CASSETGSKETQYF.

The gene calls are TRBV5-5 and TRBJ1-5; possible D gene TRBD1, 5 bases. This CDR3 comprises 14 residues. Germline assignment: CDR1 SGHKS and CDR2 YYEKEE (reference sequence). V was cut by 1 base and J by 5 bases, with 10 bases left in between. The CDR3 region has the DNA TGTGCCAGCAGCTTGAGACAGAACTATCAGCCCCAGCATTTT. This gives the protein CASSLRQNYQPQHF.